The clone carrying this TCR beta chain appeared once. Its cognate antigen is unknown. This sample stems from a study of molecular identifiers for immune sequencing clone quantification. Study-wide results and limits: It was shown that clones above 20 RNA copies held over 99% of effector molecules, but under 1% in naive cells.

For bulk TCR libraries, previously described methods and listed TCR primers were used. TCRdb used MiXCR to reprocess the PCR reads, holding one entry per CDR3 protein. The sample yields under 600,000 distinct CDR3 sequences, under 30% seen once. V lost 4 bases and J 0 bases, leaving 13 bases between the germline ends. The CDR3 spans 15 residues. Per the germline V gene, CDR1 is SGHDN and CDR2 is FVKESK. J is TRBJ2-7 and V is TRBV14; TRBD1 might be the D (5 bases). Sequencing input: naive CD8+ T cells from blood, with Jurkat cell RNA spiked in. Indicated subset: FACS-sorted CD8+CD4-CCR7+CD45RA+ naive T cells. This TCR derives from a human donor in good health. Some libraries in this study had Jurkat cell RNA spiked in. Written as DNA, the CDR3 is TGTGCCAGCAGCCGATTTGACAGTTACTCCTACGAGCAGTACTTC. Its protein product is CASSRFDSYSYEQYF.